The 3 T cell receptor beta chains presented below share a single source sample, sequenced in a study of beta chain bispecific antibodies for T cell cancers. The study's findings and limits: Most targeted TRBV signal came from the leukemia cell line cells, not normal T cells.

Either OKT3 anti-CD3 antibody or CD3/CD28 beads expanded T cells from blood mononuclear cells over 3 days. No antigen has been identified for these receptors. Each CDR3 protein is one row after TCRdb ran MiXCR on the 5' RACE reads. The data contain 7,500 to 9,500 distinct CDR3 sequences, around 2.2% of them singletons. Material: T cells from a healthy donor cultured with Jurkat leukemia cells, obtained from a culture containing an anti-CD19 bispecific antibody. All receptors come from a human donor in good health. Some clones in this sample may be carry-over from other donors' samples.

This clonotype has a count of ten or more. The chain is built from TRBV7-8 and TRBJ2-3; D not resolved. CDR1 and CDR2 from the germline V gene are SGHVS and FQNEAQ. This CDR3 contains 12 residues. Trimming took off 5 bases at V and 3 bases at J, with 6 bases between the two ends. The CDR3 loop is CASSLLTDTQYF. The DNA of the CDR3 is TGTGCCAGCAGCCTCCTTACAGATACGCAGTATTTT.

This clonotype was seen repeatedly, ten times or more. The chain uses TRBV10-2 and TRBJ2-5; 7 bases are shared with TRBD2. In germline, CDR1 is WSHSY, CDR2 SAAADI. V dropped 6 bases and J dropped 4; count of bases not matched to a gene: 8. The CDR3 extends over 14 amino acids. The CDR3 coding sequence is TGCGCCAGCAGCCCCATTCTAGCGGCAGAGACCCAGTACTTC. The encoded protein is CASSPILAAETQYF.

This clonotype was observed at least ten times. CDR3 in DNA: TGTGCCAGCAGCTTGGTCCTGACAGCTACCTACGAGCAGTACTTC. Its protein product is CASSLVLTATYEQYF. This sequence joins TRBV7-8 and TRBJ2-7, with TRBD1 as a possible D gene (5 bases). Trimming cost V 3 bases and J 2 bases, with 14 bases left between them. The CDR3 is 15 residues long. CDR1 and CDR2 from the germline V gene are SGHVS and FQNEAQ.